This TCR beta chain came from a study of molecular identifiers for immune sequencing clone quantification. For this clonotype: Sequence at one end of the junction differs from germline and may be a read error.

TCRdb reprocessed the PCR reads with MiXCR, giving one entry per CDR3 protein. The table has about 630,000 distinct CDR3 sequences, about 25% seen once. The CDR3 loop spans 15 amino acids. Per the germline V gene, CDR1 is PRHDT and CDR2 is FYEKMQ (reference sequence). The chain uses TRBV13 and TRBJ2-7, with D possibly called TRBD1 or TRBD2 (6 bases each). The sample comprised naive CD8+ T cells from blood, with Jurkat cell RNA spiked in. Described subset: FACS-sorted CD8+CD4-CCR7+CD45RA+ naive T cells. The clonotype comes from a human donor in good health. Some libraries in this study had Jurkat cell RNA spiked in. DNA for the CDR3: TGTGCCAGCAGTTTCCGGCGGGACAACGCCTACGGGCAGTACTTC. This translates into CASSFRRDNAYGQYF.